The rows below give T cell receptor beta chains drawn from one sample of a study of cytomegalovirus exposure and HLA in healthy donors. TCRdb's copy holds only in-frame clones and misses some; the assay was immunoSEQ multiplex PCR. The repertoire holds 150,000 to 160,000 clones, approximately 79% seen once, with around 6.6% in the top ten. Sequencing was carried out using PBMCs. The receptors here all came from a woman aged 50 to 60 in good health and CMV-seropositive. The CDR3 runs from the conserved cysteine through the conserved F or W. Fields, in order: CDR3 DNA, CDR3 protein, V gene, clone size, D gene, J gene. D genes are given only for firm matches. Not all rows give a size; the values are once, few, many and, for expanded clones, a class.

CDR3nt: TGTGCCAGCAGTGAAGCGCTTTCAGATCAGCCCCAGCATTTT
CDR3aa: CASSEALSDQPQHF
v_gene: TRBV6-1
abundance: few
d_gene: .
j_gene: TRBJ1-5

CDR3nt: TGTGCCAGCAGCCCCCTCGAAGGGGCCGGTACGCAGTATTTT
CDR3aa: CASSPLEGAGTQYF
v_gene: TRBV9
abundance: .
d_gene: .
j_gene: TRBJ2-3

CDR3nt: TGCGCCAACAGCCCAGGTAGCGGAAACATTCAGTACTTC
CDR3aa: CANSPGSGNIQYF
v_gene: TRBV5-1
abundance: .
d_gene: .
j_gene: TRBJ2-4

CDR3nt: TGTGCCAGCAGTTACTCGGCCGAGAACACTGAAGCTTTCTTT
CDR3aa: CASSYSAENTEAFF
v_gene: TRBV6-6
abundance: .
d_gene: .
j_gene: TRBJ1-1

CDR3nt: TGCAGCGGCCAACAGGTGAACACTGAAGCTTTCTTT
CDR3aa: CSGQQVNTEAFF
v_gene: TRBV29-1
abundance: .
d_gene: .
j_gene: TRBJ1-1

CDR3nt: TGTGCAAGTCGCTTTAGAGGGGAGACAGGGCTGGTAAACGAGCAGTACTTC
CDR3aa: CASRFRGETGLVNEQYF
v_gene: TRBV12-2
abundance: .
d_gene: .
j_gene: TRBJ2-7

CDR3nt: TGTGCCAGCAGTGACCGGGACAGCTCCTACGAGCAGTACTTC
CDR3aa: CASSDRDSSYEQYF
v_gene: TRBV2
abundance: once
d_gene: TRBD1
j_gene: TRBJ2-7

CDR3nt: TGTGCTAGTGGCCTGCATACAGGGTTGAGCTCTGGGGCCAACGTCCTGACTTTC
CDR3aa: CASGLHTGLSSGANVLTF
v_gene: TRBV12-5
abundance: .
d_gene: .
j_gene: TRBJ2-6

CDR3nt: TGTGCCAGCAGCCAAGGCCTAGCGGCCTATAGCTCCTACAATGAGCAGTTCTTC
CDR3aa: CASSQGLAAYSSYNEQFF
v_gene: TRBV4-2
abundance: .
d_gene: TRBD2
j_gene: TRBJ2-1

CDR3nt: TGTGCCAGCAGCTCGGACTCCCAGGAGCTTCAGCCCCAGCATTTT
CDR3aa: CASSSDSQELQPQHF
v_gene: TRBV7-9
abundance: .
d_gene: .
j_gene: TRBJ1-5

CDR3nt: TGTGCCAGTAGTAGGCATAGGGGGACCCCCAATGAGCAGTTCTTC
CDR3aa: CASSRHRGTPNEQFF
v_gene: TRBV19
abundance: .
d_gene: .
j_gene: TRBJ2-1

CDR3nt: TGTGCCAGCACCCGATCGTTGGCAACAGATACGCAGTATTTT
CDR3aa: CASTRSLATDTQYF
v_gene: TRBV14
abundance: few
d_gene: .
j_gene: TRBJ2-3

CDR3nt: TGTGCCAGCAGCAAAGGGACAGTACAAGCCAAAAACATTCAGTACTTC
CDR3aa: CASSKGTVQAKNIQYF
v_gene: TRBV7-6
abundance: .
d_gene: TRBD1
j_gene: TRBJ2-4

CDR3nt: TGCGCCAGCAGCTTACTTCCTAGCGGGGGGAACTACGAGCAGTACTTC
CDR3aa: CASSLLPSGGNYEQYF
v_gene: TRBV5-1
abundance: .
d_gene: TRBD2
j_gene: TRBJ2-7

CDR3nt: TGTGCCAGCAGCGGTCCTGGCAGGGGAGAGGTGAACACTGAAGCTTTCTTT
CDR3aa: CASSGPGRGEVNTEAFF
v_gene: TRBV5-4
abundance: .
d_gene: .
j_gene: TRBJ1-1

CDR3nt: TGCGCCAGCAGCCGCACTAGCGGGGGGGACAATGAGCAGTTCTTC
CDR3aa: CASSRTSGGDNEQFF
v_gene: TRBV10-1
abundance: .
d_gene: TRBD2
j_gene: TRBJ2-1

CDR3nt: TGTGCCAGCAGCTCGGTCGGTGTCGGCTACACCTTC
CDR3aa: CASSSVGVGYTF
v_gene: TRBV5-5
abundance: .
d_gene: .
j_gene: TRBJ1-2

CDR3nt: TGTGCCAGCAGACTGGGCTCTTATAGCAATCAGCCCCAGCATTTT
CDR3aa: CASRLGSYSNQPQHF
v_gene: TRBV6-1
abundance: .
d_gene: .
j_gene: TRBJ1-5

CDR3nt: TGTGCCACCCCACAGGGGTCCCCTACCGGGGAGCTGTTTTTT
CDR3aa: CATPQGSPTGELFF
v_gene: TRBV7-9
abundance: .
d_gene: TRBD1
j_gene: TRBJ2-2

CDR3nt: TGTGCCAGCAGCGTAGGCCAGTCCTACAATGAGCAGTTCTTC
CDR3aa: CASSVGQSYNEQFF
v_gene: TRBV9
abundance: .
d_gene: .
j_gene: TRBJ2-1

CDR3nt: TGTGCCAGCAGTGAAAGGGGTTCGGAGGGCTACACCTTC
CDR3aa: CASSERGSEGYTF
v_gene: TRBV6-5
abundance: .
d_gene: .
j_gene: TRBJ1-2

CDR3nt: TGTGCCAGCAGCCAAGTTCACCTAAGCTCCTACAATGAGCAGTTCTTC
CDR3aa: CASSQVHLSSYNEQFF
v_gene: TRBV14
abundance: .
d_gene: .
j_gene: TRBJ2-1